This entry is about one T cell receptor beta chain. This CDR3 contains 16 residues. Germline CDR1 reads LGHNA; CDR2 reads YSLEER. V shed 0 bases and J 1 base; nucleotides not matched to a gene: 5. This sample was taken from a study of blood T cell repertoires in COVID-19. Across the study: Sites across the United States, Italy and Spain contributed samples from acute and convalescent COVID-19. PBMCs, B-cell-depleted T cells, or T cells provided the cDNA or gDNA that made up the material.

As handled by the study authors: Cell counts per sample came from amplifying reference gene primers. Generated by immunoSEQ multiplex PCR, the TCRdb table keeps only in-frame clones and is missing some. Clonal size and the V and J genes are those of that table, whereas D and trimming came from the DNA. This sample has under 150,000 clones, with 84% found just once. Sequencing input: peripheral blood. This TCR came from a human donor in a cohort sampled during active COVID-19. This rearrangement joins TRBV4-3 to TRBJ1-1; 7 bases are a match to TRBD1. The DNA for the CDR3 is TGCGCCAGCAGCCAAGATCAGGGGGGTTGGAACACTGAAGCTTTCTTT. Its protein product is CASSQDQGGWNTEAFF.